This TCR beta chain was captured in a study of a mutant IDH1 vaccine in newly diagnosed glioma. Study information: Sex among treated patients split about 60% male, roughly 38% female; mean age was roughly 40 years.

This clone was counted once. The germline CDR1 and CDR2 sequences are SGHRS and YFSETQ. V shed 3 bases, J shed 7 bases, and the junction held 7 bases outside the gene matches. The CDR3 has 14 residues. Time point indicated: baseline, week 1 (first vaccination visit). The treatment here: pre-vaccination baseline after standard-of-care therapy. Profiled with immunoSEQ multiplex PCR; TCRdb holds only in-frame clones, not every one. The sample shows tens of thousands of clones, around four fifths of them seen only once. This TCR was recovered from a man aged 50 to 59 with glioma. Some clones in this sample may be carry-over from other donors' samples. The chain is built from TRBV5-1 and TRBJ2-7, with TRBD2 identical over 10 bases. The starting material was peripheral blood mononuclear cells (PBMCs), obtained from a glioma patient treated with radiotherapy, temozolomide or both. The CDR3, as DNA: TGCGCCAGCAGCTACCCCGCTAGCGGGAGTGAGCAGTACTTC. Its protein product is CASSYPASGSEQYF.